The clone carrying this T cell receptor (beta chain) was seen only once. The sample comes from a study of blood T cell repertoires in COVID-19. Study as a whole: There were acute and convalescent COVID-19 samples, and they came from the United States, Italy and Spain. The analysed material was cDNA or gDNA that came from T cells, B-cell-depleted T cells, or PBMCs.

In the authors' methods: Estimates of nucleated cell counts were drawn from the amplification of reference gene primers. Generated by immunoSEQ multiplex PCR, the TCRdb table keeps only in-frame clones and is missing some. That table furnishes V, J and clone size, whereas the DNA furnished D and trimming. The table includes 150,000 or so clones, about 89% detected once. Germline-derived CDR1 and CDR2 are LNHDA and SQIVND (reference sequence). The CDR3 is made up of 15 amino acids. With 2 bases removed from V and 6 bases from J, the gap between germline ends came to 14 bases. Sequences were obtained from peripheral blood. V is TRBV19 and J is TRBJ1-5; a possible D gene is TRBD1 (5 bases). The source of this sequence is a man between 60 and 70 years old with active or convalescent COVID-19. The CDR3 bases are TGTGCCAGTAGTATATCATTCGGGAGGGGTCAGCCCCAGCATTTT. As protein: CASSISFGRGQPQHF.